A single sample is the source of the 19 T cell receptor beta chains below, sequenced in a study of cytomegalovirus exposure and HLA in healthy donors. The study ran its PCR with 60 Vbeta and 13 Jbeta primers. TCRdb keeps only in-frame clones here, not all; method: immunoSEQ multiplex PCR. The repertoire holds 140,000 to 150,000 clones, with roughly 74% as singletons. Sequenced: PBMCs. The receptors originated from a woman between 18 and 29 years old in good health and CMV-seropositive.

The gene calls are TRBV6-4 and TRBJ1-2; 7 bases agree with TRBD1. Looked up from germline, CDR1 is MRHNA and CDR2 is SNTAGT. The CDR3 has 15 residues. The V gene end was trimmed by 5 bases and the J gene end by 8 bases; junction bases not matched to a gene: 14. The CDR3 spells CASSPRGQSTRGYTF. The CDR3 DNA follows: TGTGCCAGCAGTCCAAGGGGACAGTCAACCAGGGGCTACACCTTC.

This chain joins TRBV28 and TRBJ1-6; 7 bases map to TRBD1. Per the germline V gene, CDR1 is MDHEN and CDR2 is SYDVKM. The CDR3 length is 14 residues. The V gene end was trimmed by 6 bases and the J gene end by 9 bases; junction bases not matched to a gene: 8. In DNA, the CDR3 is TGTGCCAGCAGAGAGACAGGGAATGGTTCACCCCTCCACTTT. Residues: CASRETGNGSPLHF.

This clone was found a few times. The chain is built from TRBV27 and TRBJ1-1; no firm D call. The germline V and J ends were trimmed by 4 bases and 0 bases, with 9 bases remaining between them. This CDR3 contains 14 residues. Germline lookup yields CDR1 MNHEY and CDR2 SMNVEV (reference sequence). CDR3 protein: CASSSGSLNTEAFF. Here the CDR3 DNA reads TGTGCCAGCAGTTCGGGATCCCTGAACACTGAAGCTTTCTTT.

The chain uses TRBV4-1 and TRBJ1-6; 9 nucleotides match TRBD1. Losses at the gene ends were 5 bases for V and 7 bases for J; bases not matched to a gene: 3. CDR1 is MGHRA and CDR2 is YSYEKL in the germline V gene. The CDR3 covers 14 residues. The CDR3 coding sequence is TGCGCCAGCAGCACCACAGGGGGCAATTCACCCCTCCACTTT. Its translation is CASSTTGGNSPLHF.

The chain links TRBV25-1 to TRBJ2-1; 7 positions match TRBD1. Per the germline V gene, CDR1 is MGHDK and CDR2 is SYGVNS. This CDR3 is 13 amino acids long. Losses at the gene ends were 6 bases for V and 8 bases for J; bases not matched to a gene: 7. CDR3 in DNA: TGTGCCAGCAGGAAGACAGGGACGGATGAGCAGTTCTTC. Amino acid sequence: CASRKTGTDEQFF.

This clone appeared once. The J gene is TRBJ2-2, the V gene TRBV7-6, with D unresolved. V lost 5 bases to trimming and J lost 7 bases, with 11 bases between them. CDR3 length: 13 residues. Germline assignment: CDR1 SGHVS and CDR2 FNYEAQ. CDR3 sequence: CASSRSSGGELFF. Here the CDR3 DNA reads TGTGCCAGCAGCCGAAGTAGTGGCGGGGAGCTGTTTTTT.

This clone was detected only a few times. The chain links TRBV9 to TRBJ2-1, with 10 bases aligning to TRBD2. CDR1 is SGDLS, CDR2 YYNGEE, per germline. The V segment lost 6 bases and the J segment 7 bases; nucleotides outside the gene matches: 13. The CDR3 consists of 16 residues. Here the CDR3 DNA reads TGTGCCAGCACCCCCCTTAGTAGCGGGGGGAGGAATGAGCAGTTCTTC. Amino acids: CASTPLSSGGRNEQFF.

The gene calls are TRBV7-9 and TRBJ1-2, with 9 nucleotides matching TRBD1. The CDR3 extends over 18 amino acids. The junction had 16 bases not matched to a gene; V was cut back by 5 bases and J by 3 bases. The germline CDR1 and CDR2 sequences are SEHNR and FQNEAQ (reference sequence). The CDR3 loop is CASSLTGDRESIHYGYTF. The CDR3 DNA is TGTGCCAGCAGCCTCACGGGGGACAGGGAATCCATTCACTATGGCTACACCTTC. Combining the CDR3 with reference TRBV7-9 and TRBJ1-2 gives the whole variable domain DTGVSQNPRHKITKRGQNVTFRCDPISEHNRLYWYRQTLGQGPEFLTYFQNEAQLEKSRLLSDRFSAERPKGSFSTLEIQRTEQGDSAMYLCASSLTGDRESIHYGYTFGSGTRLTVV.

The J gene is TRBJ2-3, the V gene TRBV6-5; D not resolved. V gave up 5 bases and J gave up 5 bases, with 11 bases separating them. This CDR3 has 13 amino acids. Germline V gives CDR1 MNHEY, CDR2 SVGAGI. The CDR3 is CASSRNELDTQYF. In DNA form, the CDR3 reads TGTGCCAGCAGTAGAAACGAGTTAGATACGCAGTATTTT.

This clone was picked up one time. The CDR3 is CAIRARDSYNEQFF. The CDR3 bases are TGTGCCATCAGGGCCCGGGACAGCTACAATGAGCAGTTCTTC. The chain has TRBV10-3 and TRBJ2-1; 7 nucleotides line up with TRBD1. Germline-derived CDR1 and CDR2 are ENHRY and SYGVKD. The V segment lost 6 bases and the J segment 3 bases; nucleotides outside the gene matches: 5. The CDR3 covers 14 residues.

The chain combines TRBV11-2 with TRBJ2-7, with 7 bases that match TRBD1. V was clipped by 5 bases and J by 4 bases; unmatched bases: 8. CDR3 size: 14 residues. In germline, CDR1 is SGHAT, CDR2 FQNNGV. DNA of the CDR3: TGTGCCAGCAGCATTACCGGGACAGATTACGAGCAGTACTTC. It specifies CASSITGTDYEQYF.

The gene calls are TRBV15 and TRBJ1-1, with TRBD1 matching over 7 bases. Germline assignment: CDR1 LNHNV and CDR2 YYDKDF (reference sequence). The V gene end was trimmed by 0 bases and the J gene end by 0 bases; junction bases not matched to a gene: 10. The CDR3 spans 18 residues. CDR3 DNA: TGTGCCACCAGCAGAGATCAAAAACAGGGGTCCATGAACACTGAAGCTTTCTTT. Protein sequence: CATSRDQKQGSMNTEAFF. Looking up the rest from reference TRBV15 and TRBJ1-1 gives the full variable domain: DAMVIQNPRYQVTQFGKPVTLSCSQTLNHNVMYWYQQKSSQAPKLLFHYYDKDFNNEADTPDNFQSRRPNTSFCFLDIRSPGLGDTAMYLCATSRDQKQGSMNTEAFFGQGTRLTVV.

The CDR3 DNA follows: TGCGCCAGCAGCTTGGTACAGGGGGGTGGAACTTTCTTT. This codes for CASSLVQGGGTFF. V and J are TRBV5-1 and TRBJ1-1, with 8 bases that match TRBD1. CDR1 is SGHRS, CDR2 YFSETQ, per germline. The CDR3 is 13 amino acids. Trimming removed 0 bases from V and 12 bases from J; junction bases left unmatched: 7.

The chain has TRBV19 and TRBJ1-2; D is uncertain. Germline V gives CDR1 LNHDA, CDR2 SQIVND (reference sequence). Trimming shortened V by 4 bases and J by 8 bases, and 23 bases separated the two germline ends. This CDR3 contains 16 residues. CDR3: CASSRSGGAPPGGYTF. In DNA form, the CDR3 reads TGTGCCAGTAGTAGATCTGGCGGAGCTCCCCCGGGGGGCTACACCTTC.

This clone turned up a few times. The gene calls are TRBV7-2 and TRBJ2-7; a possible D gene is TRBD2 (6 bases). V was pared by 5 bases and J by 2 bases, with 13 bases between. Per the germline V gene, CDR1 is SGHTA and CDR2 is FQGNSA. This CDR3 contains 14 residues. CDR3 protein: CASSPTSRTYEQYF. CDR3 coding DNA: TGTGCCAGCAGCCCTACTAGCCGGACCTACGAGCAGTACTTC.

The gene calls are TRBV15 and TRBJ2-2, with a tentative D call TRBD2 (5 bases). This CDR3 has 16 residues. With 3 bases removed from V and 1 base from J, the gap between germline ends came to 12 bases. Per germline, CDR1 LNHNV and CDR2 YYDKDF (reference sequence). CDR3 in amino acids: CATSRGGLVNTGELFF. Here the CDR3 DNA reads TGTGCCACCAGCAGGGGCGGACTGGTGAACACCGGGGAGCTGTTTTTT.

The chain is built from TRBV5-1 and TRBJ2-3; weak D call: TRBD2 (5 bases). The germline gives CDR1 SGHRS, CDR2 YFSETQ. The CDR3 spans 14 residues. V was shortened by 6 bases and J by 5 bases, with 16 bases between the two germline ends. Here the CDR3 reads CASTLEGNGDTQYF. In DNA, the CDR3 is TGCGCCAGCACCTTAGAGGGCAATGGAGATACGCAGTATTTT.

V is TRBV5-8 and J is TRBJ1-4, with D perhaps TRBD1 (5 bases). The germline V and J ends were trimmed by 2 bases and 8 bases, with 16 bases remaining between them. The CDR3 has 15 amino acids. CDR1 and CDR2 (germline): SGHTS, YDEGEE. CDR3 nucleotide sequence: TGTGCCAGCAGCTTCGGGAACGGGGGTGGCGAAAAACTGTTTTTT. Translated, it gives CASSFGNGGGEKLFF.

This chain connects TRBV11-1 to TRBJ2-5; D is ambiguous. V was clipped by 2 bases and J by 5 bases, with 9 bases between them. CDR3 length: 13 amino acids. CDR1 and CDR2 (germline): SGHAT, FQDESV (reference sequence). CDR3 in DNA: TGTGCCAGCAGCTTAACTCCCGGGGAGACCCAGTACTTC. Protein sequence: CASSLTPGETQYF.